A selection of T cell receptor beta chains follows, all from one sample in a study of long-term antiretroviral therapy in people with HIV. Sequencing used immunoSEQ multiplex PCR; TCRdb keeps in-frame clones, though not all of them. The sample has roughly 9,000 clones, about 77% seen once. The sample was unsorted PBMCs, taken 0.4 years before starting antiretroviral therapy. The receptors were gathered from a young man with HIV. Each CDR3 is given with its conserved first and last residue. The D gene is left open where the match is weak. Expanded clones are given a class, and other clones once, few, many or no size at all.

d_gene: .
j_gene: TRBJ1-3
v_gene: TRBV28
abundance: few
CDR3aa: CASTSVIPRTIYF
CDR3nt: TGTGCCAGCACCTCCGTAATCCCGCGCACCATATATTTT

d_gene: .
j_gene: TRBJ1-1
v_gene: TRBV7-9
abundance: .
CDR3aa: CASSLAGTEAFF
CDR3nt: TGTGCCAGCAGCTTAGCGGGTACTGAAGCTTTCTTT

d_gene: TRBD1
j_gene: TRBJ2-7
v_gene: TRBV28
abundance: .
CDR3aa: CASSRDRDLPRYEQYF
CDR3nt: TGTGCCAGCAGCCGGGACAGGGACCTCCCCCGCTACGAGCAGTACTTC

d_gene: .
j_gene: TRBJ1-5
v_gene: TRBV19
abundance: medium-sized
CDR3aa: CASSIMGPGGLQPQHF
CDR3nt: TGTGCCAGTAGTATAATGGGCCCTGGGGGACTACAGCCCCAGCATTTT

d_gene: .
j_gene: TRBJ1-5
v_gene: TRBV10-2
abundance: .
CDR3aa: CASSEWGGSDQPQHF
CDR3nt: TGCGCCAGCAGTGAGTGGGGGGGATCGGATCAGCCCCAGCATTTT

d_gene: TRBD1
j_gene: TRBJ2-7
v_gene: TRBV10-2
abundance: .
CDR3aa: CASIRVGQGVTYEQYF
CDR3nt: TGCGCCAGCATAAGAGTCGGGCAGGGGGTTACCTACGAGCAGTACTTC

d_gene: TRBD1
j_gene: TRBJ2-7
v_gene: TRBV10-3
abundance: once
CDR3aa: CATLPGQGYSYEQYF
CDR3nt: TGTGCGACCCTGCCGGGACAGGGGTATTCCTACGAGCAGTACTTC

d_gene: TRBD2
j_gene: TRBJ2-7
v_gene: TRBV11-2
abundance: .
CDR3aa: CASSLGPPSGGAYEQYF
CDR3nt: TGTGCCAGCAGCTTAGGACCTCCTAGCGGGGGCGCCTACGAGCAGTACTTC

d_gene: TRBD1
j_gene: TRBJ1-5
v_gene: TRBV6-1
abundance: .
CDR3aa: CASSVEDRGPQPQHF
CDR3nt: TGTGCCAGCAGTGTAGAAGACAGGGGCCCACAGCCCCAGCATTTT

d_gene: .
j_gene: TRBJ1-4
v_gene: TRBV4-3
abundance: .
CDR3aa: CASSQDFGVEKLFF
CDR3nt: TGCGCCAGCAGCCAAGATTTCGGGGTCGAAAAACTGTTTTTT

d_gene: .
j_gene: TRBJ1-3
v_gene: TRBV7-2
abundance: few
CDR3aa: CASSSSDVGNTIYF
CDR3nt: TGTGCCAGCAGCTCATCCGACGTAGGAAACACCATATATTTT

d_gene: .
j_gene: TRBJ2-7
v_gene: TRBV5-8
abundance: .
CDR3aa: CASSLRASYEQYF
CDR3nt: TGTGCCAGCAGCTTGCGGGCCTCCTACGAGCAGTACTTC

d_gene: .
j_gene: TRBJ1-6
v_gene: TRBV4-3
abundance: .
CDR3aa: CASSQNRAGASYNSPLHF
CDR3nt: TGCGCCAGCAGCCAAAACAGGGCGGGAGCCTCCTATAATTCACCCCTCCACTTT

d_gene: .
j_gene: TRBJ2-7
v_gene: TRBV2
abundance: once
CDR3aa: CASSVSRGGTPSIGGNRVYEQYF
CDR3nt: TGTGCCAGCAGTGTCAGCAGGGGAGGGACCCCATCCATAGGGGGTAACAGGGTCTACGAGCAGTACTTC

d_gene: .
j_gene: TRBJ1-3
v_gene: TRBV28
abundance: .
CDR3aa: CASSLSGGRGASNTIYF
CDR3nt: TGTGCCAGCAGTTTATCGGGGGGCAGGGGTGCGTCAAACACCATATATTTT

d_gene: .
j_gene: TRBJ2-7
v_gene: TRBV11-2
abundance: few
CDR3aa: CASSSRDPYEQYF
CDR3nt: TGTGCCAGCAGCTCCCGGGACCCCTACGAGCAGTACTTC

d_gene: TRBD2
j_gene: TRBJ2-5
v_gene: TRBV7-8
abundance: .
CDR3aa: CASSQTGLAGGPQETQYF
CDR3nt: TGTGCCAGCAGCCAAACCGGACTAGCGGGGGGGCCTCAGGAGACCCAGTACTTC

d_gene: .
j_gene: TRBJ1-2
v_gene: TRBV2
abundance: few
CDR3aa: CASTKGRENYGYTF
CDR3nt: TGTGCCAGCACGAAGGGCAGGGAGAACTATGGCTACACCTTC

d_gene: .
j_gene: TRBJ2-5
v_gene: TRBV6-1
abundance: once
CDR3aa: CASSELGGRLQETQYF
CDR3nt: TGTGCCAGCAGTGAATTGGGGGGACGACTCCAAGAGACCCAGTACTTC

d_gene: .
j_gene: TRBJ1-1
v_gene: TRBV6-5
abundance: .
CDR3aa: CASRIMGLNTEAFF
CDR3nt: TGTGCCAGCAGAATAATGGGGCTGAACACTGAAGCTTTCTTT

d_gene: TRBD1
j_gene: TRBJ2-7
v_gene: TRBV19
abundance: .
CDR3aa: CASSIRGQFYEQYF
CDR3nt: TGTGCCAGTAGTATCAGGGGACAGTTCTACGAGCAGTACTTC

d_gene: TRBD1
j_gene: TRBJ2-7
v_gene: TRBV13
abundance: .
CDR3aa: CASSLGGQGPREQYF
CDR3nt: TGTGCCAGCAGCTTAGGCGGACAGGGTCCCCGTGAGCAGTACTTC

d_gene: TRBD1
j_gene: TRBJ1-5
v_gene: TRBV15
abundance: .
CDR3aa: CATSRGTVNQPQHF
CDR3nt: TGTGCCACCAGCAGGGGGACAGTTAATCAGCCCCAGCATTTT

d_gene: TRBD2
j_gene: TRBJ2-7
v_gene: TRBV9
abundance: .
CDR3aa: CASSVETSGSNEQYF
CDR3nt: TGTGCCAGCAGCGTAGAAACTAGCGGGAGCAACGAGCAGTACTTC

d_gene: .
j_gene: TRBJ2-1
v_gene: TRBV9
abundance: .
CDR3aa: CASSVTSSSYNEQFF
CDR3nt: TGTGCCAGCAGCGTCACGTCGAGCTCCTACAATGAGCAGTTCTTC

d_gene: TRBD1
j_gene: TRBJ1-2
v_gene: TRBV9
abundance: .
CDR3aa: CASSALTGGDSYGYTF
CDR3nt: TGTGCCAGCAGCGCCTTGACAGGGGGCGACAGCTATGGCTACACCTTC

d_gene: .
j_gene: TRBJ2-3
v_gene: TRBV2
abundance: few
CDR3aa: CASSESPGADPQYF
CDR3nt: TGTGCCAGCAGTGAATCTCCGGGAGCTGATCCGCAGTATTTT

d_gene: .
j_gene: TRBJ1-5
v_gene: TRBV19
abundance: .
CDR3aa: CASSIGGGDQPQHF
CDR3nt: TGTGCCAGTAGTATCGGGGGGGGCGATCAGCCCCAGCATTTT

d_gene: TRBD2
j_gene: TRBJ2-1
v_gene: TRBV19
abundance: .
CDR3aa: CASSIFTSGSSYNEQFF
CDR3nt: TGTGCCAGTAGTATCTTCACTAGCGGGAGCTCCTACAATGAGCAGTTCTTC

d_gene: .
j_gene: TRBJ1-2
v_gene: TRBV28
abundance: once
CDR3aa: CASNTGTAYGYTF
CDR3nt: TGTGCCAGCAACACCGGGACCGCCTATGGCTACACCTTC

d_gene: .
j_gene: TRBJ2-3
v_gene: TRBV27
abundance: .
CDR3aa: CASSLSVDTFTTDTQYF
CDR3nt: TGTGCCAGCAGTTTATCGGTCGACACTTTCACCACAGATACGCAGTATTTT

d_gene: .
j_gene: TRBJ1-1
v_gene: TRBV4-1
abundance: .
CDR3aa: CASSQVRSGEAFF
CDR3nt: TGCGCCAGCAGCCAAGTCCGCTCGGGTGAAGCTTTCTTT